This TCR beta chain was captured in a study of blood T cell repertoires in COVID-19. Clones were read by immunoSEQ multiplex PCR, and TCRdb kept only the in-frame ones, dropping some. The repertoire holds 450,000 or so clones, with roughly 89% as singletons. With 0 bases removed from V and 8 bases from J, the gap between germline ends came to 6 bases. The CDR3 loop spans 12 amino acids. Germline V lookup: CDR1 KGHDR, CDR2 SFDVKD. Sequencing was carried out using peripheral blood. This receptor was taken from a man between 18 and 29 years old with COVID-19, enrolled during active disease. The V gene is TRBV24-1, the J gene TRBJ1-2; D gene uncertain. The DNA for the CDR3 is TGTGCCACCAGTGATTTGACCGGGGGCTACACCTTC. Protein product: CATSDLTGGYTF.